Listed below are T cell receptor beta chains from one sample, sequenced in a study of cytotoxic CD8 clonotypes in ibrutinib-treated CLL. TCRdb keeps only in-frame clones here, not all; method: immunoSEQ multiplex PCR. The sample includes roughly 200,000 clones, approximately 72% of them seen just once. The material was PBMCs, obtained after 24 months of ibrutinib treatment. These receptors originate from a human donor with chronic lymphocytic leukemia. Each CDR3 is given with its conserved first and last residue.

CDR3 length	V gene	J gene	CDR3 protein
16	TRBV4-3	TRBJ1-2	CASSQDFSGARYGYTF
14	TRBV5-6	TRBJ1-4	CASKILGTNEKLFF
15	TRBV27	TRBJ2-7	CASSLSRTSGYEQYF
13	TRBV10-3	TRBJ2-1	CAIRTSEDNEQFF
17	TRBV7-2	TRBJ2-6	CASSLAGGSSGANVLTF
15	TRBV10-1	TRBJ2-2	CASSRSPFNTGELFF
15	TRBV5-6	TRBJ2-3	CASSLELAATDTQYF
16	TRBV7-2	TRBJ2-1	CASSIPAGVSSNEQFF
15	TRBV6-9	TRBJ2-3	CASTHSGASTDTQYF
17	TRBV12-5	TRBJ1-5	CASGLVAKDRGNQPQHF
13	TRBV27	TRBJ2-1	CASSLRAFNEQFF
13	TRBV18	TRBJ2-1	CASSPSGRSEQFF
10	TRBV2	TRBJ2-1	CATETGEQFF
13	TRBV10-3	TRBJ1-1	CASSREGGTEAFF
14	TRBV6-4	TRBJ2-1	CASSDSAGRDEQFF
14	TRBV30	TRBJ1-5	CAWSAAPVNQPQHF
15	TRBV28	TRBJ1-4	CASSPRDRGGEKLFF
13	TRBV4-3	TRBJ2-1	CASSQDSSVEQFF
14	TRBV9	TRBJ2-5	CASSASIGPETQYF
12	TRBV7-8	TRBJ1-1	CASSLVYTEAFF
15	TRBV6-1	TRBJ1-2	CASSEAPLGVNGYTF
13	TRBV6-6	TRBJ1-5	CASRRRGAEPQHF
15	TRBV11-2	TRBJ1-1	CASSSYRGLGAEAFF
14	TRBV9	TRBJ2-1	CASSVGTSDNEQFF
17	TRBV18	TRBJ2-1	CASSPFEGFEGYNEQFF
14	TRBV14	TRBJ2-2	CASSQSLNTGELFF
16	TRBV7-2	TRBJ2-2	CASSFGGASNTGELFF
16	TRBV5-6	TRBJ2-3	CASSLLDPRTPDTQYF
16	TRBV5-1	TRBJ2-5	CASNLGLAGGGETQYF
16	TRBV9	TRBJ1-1	CASSGYRGMRNTEAFF
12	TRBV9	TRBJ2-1	CASSVIFNEQFF
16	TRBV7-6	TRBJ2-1	CASSLGTGSSYNEQFF
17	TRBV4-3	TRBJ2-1	CASSQDPASGRPNEQFF
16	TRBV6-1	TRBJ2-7	CASSELVRKGSYEQYF
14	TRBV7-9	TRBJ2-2	CASSLGGMIGELFF
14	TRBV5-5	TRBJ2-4	CASSFPMGLNIQYF
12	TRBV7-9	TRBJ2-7	CASSSTGYEQYF
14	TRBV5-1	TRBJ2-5	CASSLIWGQETQYF
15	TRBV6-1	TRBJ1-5	CASSLGWTADQPQHF
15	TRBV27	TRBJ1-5	CASSPIGQGNQPQHF
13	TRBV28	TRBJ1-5	CASLTGANQPQHF
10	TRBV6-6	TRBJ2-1	CASGQDEQFF
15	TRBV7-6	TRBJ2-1	CASSRRGNSYNEQFF
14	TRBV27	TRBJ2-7	CASSFRRDRGEQYF
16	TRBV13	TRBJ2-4	CASSPGTSGAKNIQYF